The rows below give T cell receptor beta chains drawn from one sample of a study of cytomegalovirus exposure and HLA in healthy donors. The data were produced by immunoSEQ multiplex PCR, yet TCRdb's version contains in-frame clones alone and is incomplete. The sample has 65,000 to 85,000 clones; 75% to 85% are singletons. Sequencing used PBMCs. These TCRs come from a middle-aged man in good health and CMV-seropositive. The CDR3 runs from the conserved cysteine through the conserved F or W. D genes are given only for firm matches. Clone size appears in some rows only: once, few, many, or a class for an expanded clone.

v_call: TRBV7-9; d_call: TRBD1; clone_size: .; j_call: TRBJ1-1; cdr3_nt: TGTGCCAGCAGCTGGACAGGGGGCGGGACTGAAGCTTTCTTT; cdr3_aa: CASSWTGGGTEAFF
v_call: TRBV7-2; d_call: .; clone_size: .; j_call: TRBJ1-1; cdr3_nt: TGTGCCAGCAGCTTACTTGTTGGAGACACTGAAGCTTTCTTT; cdr3_aa: CASSLLVGDTEAFF
v_call: TRBV7-3; d_call: .; clone_size: .; j_call: TRBJ2-3; cdr3_nt: TGTGCCAGCAGCTTATCCGGGGTTGCAGATACGCAGTATTTT; cdr3_aa: CASSLSGVADTQYF
v_call: TRBV30; d_call: .; clone_size: .; j_call: TRBJ1-6; cdr3_nt: TGTGCCTGGAGTTTCCAAAGGACAGTGCCCTATAATTCACCCCTCCACTTT; cdr3_aa: CAWSFQRTVPYNSPLHF
v_call: TRBV5-1; d_call: TRBD2; clone_size: once; j_call: TRBJ2-7; cdr3_nt: TGCGCCAGCAGCTTGGATCCTAGCGGGATATACGAGCAGTACTTC; cdr3_aa: CASSLDPSGIYEQYF
v_call: TRBV5-1; d_call: .; clone_size: .; j_call: TRBJ2-7; cdr3_nt: TGCGCCAGCAGCTTAAACGGAGACGAGCAGTACTTC; cdr3_aa: CASSLNGDEQYF
v_call: TRBV10-3; d_call: TRBD2; clone_size: .; j_call: TRBJ2-5; cdr3_nt: TGTGCCATCAGTGAGGGACTAGCGGGAGTCCAAGAGACCCAGTACTTC; cdr3_aa: CAISEGLAGVQETQYF
v_call: TRBV5-1; d_call: .; clone_size: .; j_call: TRBJ1-1; cdr3_nt: TGCGCCAGCAGCTTGTTAGGACAGAGGAACACTGAAGCTTTCTTT; cdr3_aa: CASSLLGQRNTEAFF
v_call: TRBV20-1; d_call: .; clone_size: .; j_call: TRBJ2-5; cdr3_nt: TGCAGTGCTTTTAGCGGGACCCAGTACTTC; cdr3_aa: CSAFSGTQYF
v_call: TRBV27; d_call: .; clone_size: .; j_call: TRBJ2-7; cdr3_nt: TGTGCCAGCAGATCAGGGATTACCTACGAGCAGTACTTC; cdr3_aa: CASRSGITYEQYF
v_call: TRBV11-2; d_call: TRBD1; clone_size: .; j_call: TRBJ2-1; cdr3_nt: TGTGCCAGCAGCCCCGGACAGGGCCCGTACAATGAGCAGTTCTTC; cdr3_aa: CASSPGQGPYNEQFF
v_call: TRBV21-1; d_call: .; clone_size: .; j_call: TRBJ2-1; cdr3_nt: TGTGCCAGCAGCAAGGGAGAACCGGGTCCCATAAACAATGAGCAGTTCTTC; cdr3_aa: CASSKGEPGPINNEQFF
v_call: TRBV11-3; d_call: .; clone_size: .; j_call: TRBJ1-2; cdr3_nt: TGTGCCAGCAGCTTAGGAAGAGGGTCCGGATATGGCTACACCTTC; cdr3_aa: CASSLGRGSGYGYTF
v_call: TRBV27; d_call: TRBD2; clone_size: .; j_call: TRBJ2-5; cdr3_nt: TGTGCCAGCAGTTCGTCCGGGACTAGCGGGGGACTGGCCCAGTACTTC; cdr3_aa: CASSSSGTSGGLAQYF
v_call: TRBV11-3; d_call: TRBD2; clone_size: .; j_call: TRBJ2-2; cdr3_nt: TGTGCCAGCAGCAACCTAGCGGGAGGGGGCACCGGGGAGCTGTTTTTT; cdr3_aa: CASSNLAGGGTGELFF
v_call: TRBV4-1; d_call: TRBD1; clone_size: .; j_call: TRBJ1-2; cdr3_nt: TGCGCCAGCAGCCAAGATCGACAGGGGGCGCGAGGCTACACCTTC; cdr3_aa: CASSQDRQGARGYTF
v_call: TRBV29-1; d_call: TRBD2; clone_size: few; j_call: TRBJ2-2; cdr3_nt: TGCAGCGTTGGAACTAGCGGGAGGACCGGAACCGGGGAGCTGTTTTTT; cdr3_aa: CSVGTSGRTGTGELFF
v_call: TRBV7-2; d_call: TRBD2; clone_size: .; j_call: TRBJ2-5; cdr3_nt: TGTGCCAGCAGCTTAGTGCGGGGGTACCAAGAGACCCAGTACTTC; cdr3_aa: CASSLVRGYQETQYF
v_call: TRBV27; d_call: TRBD2; clone_size: .; j_call: TRBJ2-7; cdr3_nt: TGTGCCAGCACCAAGACTAGCAGATCCTACGAGCAGTACTTC; cdr3_aa: CASTKTSRSYEQYF
v_call: TRBV2; d_call: .; clone_size: .; j_call: TRBJ1-1; cdr3_nt: TGTGCCAGCAGAGATAAGGGGGAAGGGAACACTGAAGCTTTCTTT; cdr3_aa: CASRDKGEGNTEAFF
v_call: TRBV5-1; d_call: TRBD1; clone_size: .; j_call: TRBJ2-2; cdr3_nt: TGCGCCAGCAGCTTGGGTAACCGAGGACAGGGGGCCGGGGAGCTGTTTTTT; cdr3_aa: CASSLGNRGQGAGELFF
v_call: TRBV6-5; d_call: .; clone_size: few; j_call: TRBJ1-3; cdr3_nt: TGTGCCAGCAGTTCCCGGGGGAACACCATATATTTT; cdr3_aa: CASSSRGNTIYF
v_call: TRBV27; d_call: TRBD2; clone_size: few; j_call: TRBJ2-7; cdr3_nt: TGTGCCAGCAGTGACGGACCGGGACTAGCGGAAGATTACTCCTACGAGCAGTACTTC; cdr3_aa: CASSDGPGLAEDYSYEQYF
v_call: TRBV7-9; d_call: TRBD2; clone_size: .; j_call: TRBJ2-7; cdr3_nt: TGTTCCAGCAGCTTCGGGGGCGGGAGGGCCTACGAGCAGTACTTC; cdr3_aa: CSSSFGGGRAYEQYF
v_call: TRBV5-1; d_call: TRBD2; clone_size: .; j_call: TRBJ2-5; cdr3_nt: TGCGCCAGCAGCTTGATTAGCGGGACGGGAGAGACCCAGTACTTC; cdr3_aa: CASSLISGTGETQYF
v_call: TRBV7-3; d_call: .; clone_size: .; j_call: TRBJ2-2; cdr3_nt: TGTGCCAGCAGCGACACGACCGGTAGGCTACACACCGGGGAGCTGTTTTTT; cdr3_aa: CASSDTTGRLHTGELFF
v_call: TRBV25-1; d_call: TRBD1; clone_size: .; j_call: TRBJ1-2; cdr3_nt: TGTGCCAGCAGACCCTCAGAGAGGGGGCTTTCTAGGTACACCTTC; cdr3_aa: CASRPSERGLSRYTF